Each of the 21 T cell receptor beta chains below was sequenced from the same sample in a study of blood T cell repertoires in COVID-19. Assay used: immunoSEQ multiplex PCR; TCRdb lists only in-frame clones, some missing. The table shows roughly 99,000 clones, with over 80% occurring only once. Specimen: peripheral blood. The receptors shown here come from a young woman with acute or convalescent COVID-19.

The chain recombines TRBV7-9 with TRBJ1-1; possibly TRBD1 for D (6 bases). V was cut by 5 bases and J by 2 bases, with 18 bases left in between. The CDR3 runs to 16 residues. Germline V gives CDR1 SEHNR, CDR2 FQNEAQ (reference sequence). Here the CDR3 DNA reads TGTGCCAGCAGCACAACCCCGACAGGTCTCAACACTGAAGCTTTCTTT. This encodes CASSTTPTGLNTEAFF.

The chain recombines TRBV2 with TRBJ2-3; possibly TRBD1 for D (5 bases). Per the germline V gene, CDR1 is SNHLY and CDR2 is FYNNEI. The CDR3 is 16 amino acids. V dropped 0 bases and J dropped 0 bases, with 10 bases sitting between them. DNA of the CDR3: TGTGCCAGCAGTGAAGCGCACAGGCCTAGCACAGATACGCAGTATTTT. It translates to CASSEAHRPSTDTQYF.

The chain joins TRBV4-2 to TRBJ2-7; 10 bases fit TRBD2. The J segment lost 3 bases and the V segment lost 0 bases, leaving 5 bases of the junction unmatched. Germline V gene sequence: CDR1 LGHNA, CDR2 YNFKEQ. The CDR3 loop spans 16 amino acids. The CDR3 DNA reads TGTGCCAGCAGCCAAGAGGCGTCTAGCGGGAGCTACGAGCAGTACTTC. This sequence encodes CASSQEASSGSYEQYF.

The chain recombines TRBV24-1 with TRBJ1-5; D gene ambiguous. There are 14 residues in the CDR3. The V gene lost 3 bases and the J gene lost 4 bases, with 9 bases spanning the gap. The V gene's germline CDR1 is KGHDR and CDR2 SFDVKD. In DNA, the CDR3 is TGTGCCACCAGTGATCGGTCCTGGAATCAGCCCCAGCATTTT. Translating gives CATSDRSWNQPQHF.

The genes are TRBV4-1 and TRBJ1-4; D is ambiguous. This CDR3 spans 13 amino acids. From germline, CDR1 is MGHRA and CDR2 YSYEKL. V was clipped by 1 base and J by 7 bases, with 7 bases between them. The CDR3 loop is CASSQARSEKLFF. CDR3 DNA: TGCGCCAGCAGCCAAGCTAGGAGTGAAAAACTGTTTTTT.

The DNA for the CDR3 is TGTGCCAGCAGCAAAGAGGAGACCGGGACACTGAACACTGAAGCTTTCTTT. It specifies CASSKEETGTLNTEAFF. The chain has TRBV21-1 and TRBJ1-1; the table's D call, TRBD1, has no DNA check behind it. TRBV21-1 is shown as a pseudogene. The CDR3 runs to 17 residues.

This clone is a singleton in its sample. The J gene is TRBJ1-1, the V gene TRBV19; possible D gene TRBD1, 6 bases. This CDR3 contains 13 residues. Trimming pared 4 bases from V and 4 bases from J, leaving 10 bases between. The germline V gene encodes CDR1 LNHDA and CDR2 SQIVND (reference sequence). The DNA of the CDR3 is TGTGCCAGTAGTAGTCAGGGGACCACTGAAGCTTTCTTT. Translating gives CASSSQGTTEAFF.

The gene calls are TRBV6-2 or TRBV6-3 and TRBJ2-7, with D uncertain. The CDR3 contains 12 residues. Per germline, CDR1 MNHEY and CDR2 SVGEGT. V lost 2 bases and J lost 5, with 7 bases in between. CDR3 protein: CASSYPQNEQYF. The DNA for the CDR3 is TGTGCCAGCAGTTACCCACAGAACGAGCAGTACTTC.

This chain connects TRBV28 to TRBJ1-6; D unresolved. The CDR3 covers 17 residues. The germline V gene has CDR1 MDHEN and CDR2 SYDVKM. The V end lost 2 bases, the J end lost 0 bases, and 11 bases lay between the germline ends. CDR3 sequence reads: CASSLPPRSSYNSPLHF. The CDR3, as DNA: TGTGCCAGCAGTTTACCACCAAGGAGCTCCTATAATTCACCCCTCCACTTT.

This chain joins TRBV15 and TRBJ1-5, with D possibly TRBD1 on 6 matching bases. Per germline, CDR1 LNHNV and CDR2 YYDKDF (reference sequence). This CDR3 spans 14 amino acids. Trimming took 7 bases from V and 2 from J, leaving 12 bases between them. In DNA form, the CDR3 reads TGTGCCACCAACAAGGGGGGGCGCAATCAGCCCCAGCATTTT. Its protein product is CATNKGGRNQPQHF.

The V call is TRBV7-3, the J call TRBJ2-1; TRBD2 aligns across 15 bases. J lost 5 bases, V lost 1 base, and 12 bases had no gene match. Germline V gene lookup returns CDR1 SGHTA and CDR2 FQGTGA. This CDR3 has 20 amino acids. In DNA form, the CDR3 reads TGTGCCAGCAGCTTAATTGGTGGAGCGGGACTAGCGGGAGGAAACAATGAGCAGTTCTTC. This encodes CASSLIGGAGLAGGNNEQFF. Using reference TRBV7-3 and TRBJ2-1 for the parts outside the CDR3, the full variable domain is GAGVSQTPSNKVTEKGKYVELRCDPISGHTALYWYRQSLGQGPEFLIYFQGTGAADDSGLPNDRFFAVRPEGSVSTLKIQRTERGDSAVYLCASSLIGGAGLAGGNNEQFFGPGTRLTVL.

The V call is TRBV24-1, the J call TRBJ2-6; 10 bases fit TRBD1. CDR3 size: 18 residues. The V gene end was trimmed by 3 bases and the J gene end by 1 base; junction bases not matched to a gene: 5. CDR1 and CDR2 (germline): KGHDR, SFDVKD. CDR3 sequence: CATSDGQGEGSGANVLTF. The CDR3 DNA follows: TGTGCCACCAGTGATGGACAGGGGGAGGGATCTGGGGCCAACGTCCTGACTTTC.

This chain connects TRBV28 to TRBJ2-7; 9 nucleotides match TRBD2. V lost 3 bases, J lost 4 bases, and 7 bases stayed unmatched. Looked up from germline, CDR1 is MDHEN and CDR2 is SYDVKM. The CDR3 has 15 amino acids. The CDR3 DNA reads TGTGCCAGCAGTTTGATTAGCGGGAGCCCTTACGAGCAGTACTTC. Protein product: CASSLISGSPYEQYF.

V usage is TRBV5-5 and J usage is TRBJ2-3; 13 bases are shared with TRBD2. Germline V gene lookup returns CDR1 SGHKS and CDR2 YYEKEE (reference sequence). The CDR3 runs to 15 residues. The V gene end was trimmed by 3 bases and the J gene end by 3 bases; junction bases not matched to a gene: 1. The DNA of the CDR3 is TGTGCCAGCAGCTCGGGACTAGCGGGGACAGATACGCAGTATTTT. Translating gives CASSSGLAGTDTQYF.

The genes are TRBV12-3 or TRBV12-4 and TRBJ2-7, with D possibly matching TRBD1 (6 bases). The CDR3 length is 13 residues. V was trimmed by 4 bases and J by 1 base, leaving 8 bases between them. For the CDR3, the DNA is TGTGCCAGCAGTTCCCAGGGGTCCTACGAGCAGTACTTC. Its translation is CASSSQGSYEQYF.

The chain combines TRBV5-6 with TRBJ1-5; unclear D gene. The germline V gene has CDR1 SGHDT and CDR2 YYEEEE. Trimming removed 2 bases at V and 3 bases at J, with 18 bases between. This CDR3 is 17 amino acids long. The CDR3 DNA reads TGTGCCAGCAGCTTATCCCTCGTGAGGCAGAACAATCAGCCCCAGCATTTT. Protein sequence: CASSLSLVRQNNQPQHF.

CDR3 sequence reads: CASSLQTGELFF. The CDR3 coding sequence is TGTGCCAGCAGTTTGCAGACCGGGGAGCTGTTTTTT. The rearrangement joins TRBV28 to TRBJ2-2, with no clear D. Germline CDR1 and CDR2: MDHEN and SYDVKM. The CDR3 spans 12 residues. The V end lost 3 bases, the J end lost 5 bases, and 4 bases lay between the germline ends.

CDR3 region: CASSTKTENEQFF. For the CDR3, the DNA is TGTGCCAGTAGTACAAAGACAGAAAATGAGCAGTTCTTC. This rearrangement joins TRBV19 to TRBJ2-1; possible D gene TRBD1, 5 bases. CDR1 and CDR2 (germline): LNHDA, SQIVND (reference sequence). The ends were cut back, 4 bases at V and 7 bases at J, with 11 bases in the middle. The CDR3 has 13 amino acids.

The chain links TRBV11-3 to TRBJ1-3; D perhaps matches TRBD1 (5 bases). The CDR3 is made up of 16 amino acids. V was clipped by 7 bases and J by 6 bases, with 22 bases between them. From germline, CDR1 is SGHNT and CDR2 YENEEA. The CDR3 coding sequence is TGTGCCAGCACCTCCCGTAGCCGGGGGGGTGCAAACACCATATATTTT. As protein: CASTSRSRGGANTIYF.

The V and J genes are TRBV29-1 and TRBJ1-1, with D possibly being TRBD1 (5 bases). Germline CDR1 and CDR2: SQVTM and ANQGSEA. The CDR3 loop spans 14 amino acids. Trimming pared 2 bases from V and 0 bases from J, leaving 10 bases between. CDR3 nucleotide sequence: TGCAGCGTTGAATCTGGGGGGGTGAACACTGAAGCTTTCTTT. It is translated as CSVESGGVNTEAFF.

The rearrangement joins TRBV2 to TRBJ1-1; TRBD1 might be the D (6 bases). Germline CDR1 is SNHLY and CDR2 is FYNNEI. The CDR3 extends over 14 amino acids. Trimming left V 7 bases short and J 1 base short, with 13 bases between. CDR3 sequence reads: CASITGPGNTEAFF. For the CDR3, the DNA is TGTGCCAGCATTACAGGGCCGGGGAACACTGAAGCTTTCTTT.